A selection of T cell receptor beta chains follows, all from one sample in a study of blood T cell repertoires in COVID-19. Here immunoSEQ multiplex PCR was the method, and the copy in TCRdb shows in-frame clones only, minus some. The sample shows 86,000 or so clones, more than 90% of them seen only once. Specimen: peripheral blood. The receptors shown here come from a human donor with active COVID-19. The donor label of this sample is uncertain. The CDR3 runs from the conserved cysteine through the conserved F or W. The D gene is left open where the match is weak. Some rows have no size entry. The others give once, few or many, or a class for an expanded clone.

V: TRBV5-6; size: -; D: TRBD1; J: TRBJ1-2; DNA: TGTGCCAGCAGCCCGGGACAGGATAGACAGAGGGGCTACACCTTC; CDR3: CASSPGQDRQRGYTF
V: TRBV5-1; size: -; D: TRBD2; J: TRBJ2-7; DNA: TGCGCCAGCAGCTTGGCCAGCCCTGTAGCGGGGGGTGACGAGCAGTACTTC; CDR3: CASSLASPVAGGDEQYF
V: TRBV10-1; size: -; D: TRBD1; J: TRBJ2-6; DNA: TGCGCCAGCCCCGGGACAGGGAACTCTGGGGCCAACGTCCTGACTTTC; CDR3: CASPGTGNSGANVLTF
V: TRBV11-3; size: -; D: TRBD1; J: TRBJ1-4; DNA: TGTGCCAGCAGCTCGATATTTCACGACAGGGGAAGTGAAAAACTGTTTTTT; CDR3: CASSSIFHDRGSEKLFF
V: TRBV28; size: -; D: -; J: TRBJ1-4; DNA: TGTGCCAGCAGTTTGTGGGGGAGGTCGGATGAAAAACTGTTTTTT; CDR3: CASSLWGRSDEKLFF
V: TRBV7-9; size: once; D: TRBD1; J: TRBJ2-7; DNA: TGTGCCAGCAGCGAAGGGACAGGGGGCAACGAGCAGTACTTC; CDR3: CASSEGTGGNEQYF
V: TRBV20-1; size: -; D: -; J: TRBJ2-5; DNA: TGCAGTGTGAGGGTAGAGACCCAGTACTTC; CDR3: CSVRVETQYF
V: TRBV7-9; size: -; D: -; J: TRBJ1-2; DNA: TGTGCCAGCAGCCCCTCGGGACTAGCTAACTATGGCTACACCTTC; CDR3: CASSPSGLANYGYTF
V: TRBV5-5; size: -; D: -; J: TRBJ1-6; DNA: TGTGCCAGCAGAACAGAAGCCAGGAATTCACCCCTCCACTTT; CDR3: CASRTEARNSPLHF
V: TRBV18; size: -; D: -; J: TRBJ2-2; DNA: TGTGCCAGCTCACCACAAGAGGTCACCGGGGAGCTGTTTTTT; CDR3: CASSPQEVTGELFF
V: TRBV7-8; size: -; D: -; J: TRBJ1-1; DNA: TGTGCCAGCAGCTTAGCACAGAGATCGATGAACACTGAAGCTTTCTTT; CDR3: CASSLAQRSMNTEAFF
V: TRBV11-2; size: -; D: TRBD1; J: TRBJ1-1; DNA: TGTGCCAGCAGCCCGGACAGGCCGAACACTGAAGCTTTCTTT; CDR3: CASSPDRPNTEAFF
V: TRBV5-4; size: -; D: -; J: TRBJ1-6; DNA: TGTGCCAGCAGCTTGGGCGGACAGTATAATTCACCCCTCCACTTT; CDR3: CASSLGGQYNSPLHF
V: TRBV15; size: -; D: -; J: TRBJ1-5; DNA: TGTGCCACCAGCAGAGATTATTGGGGGGACCAGCCCCAGCATTTT; CDR3: CATSRDYWGDQPQHF
V: TRBV5-4; size: -; D: TRBD1; J: TRBJ1-6; DNA: TGTGCCAGCGCGACAGGGGTGGATTCACCCCTCCACTTT; CDR3: CASATGVDSPLHF
V: TRBV6-2/TRBV6-3; size: once; D: TRBD1; J: TRBJ2-5; DNA: TGTGCCAGCAGTTACTCGGTACAGGGGGTGGTTCGAGAGACCCAGTACTTC; CDR3: CASSYSVQGVVRETQYF
V: TRBV4-1; size: -; D: -; J: TRBJ1-2; DNA: TGCGCCAGCAGCCAAGAAGGGGCGCGTCCCTATGGCTACACCTTC; CDR3: CASSQEGARPYGYTF
V: TRBV5-1; size: -; D: -; J: TRBJ1-6; DNA: TGCGCCAGCAGCCCAGATTCAGGAGGCCCGAAGGCCCTCCACTTT; CDR3: CASSPDSGGPKALHF
V: TRBV7-2; size: -; D: -; J: TRBJ2-3; DNA: TGTGCCAGCAGCTTAGCGCATACTAACACAGATACGCAGTATTTT; CDR3: CASSLAHTNTDTQYF
V: TRBV6-2/TRBV6-3; size: -; D: -; J: TRBJ2-5; DNA: TGTGCCAGCAGTCACTCTGCGGGTTATGGGCCGGGACTCACCGCCGTGGAGACCCAGTACTTC; CDR3: CASSHSAGYGPGLTAVETQYF
V: TRBV28; size: -; D: -; J: TRBJ2-2; DNA: TGTGCCAGCAGTCCCCGCCACAGCACCGGGGAGCTGTTTTTT; CDR3: CASSPRHSTGELFF
V: TRBV28; size: -; D: TRBD2; J: TRBJ2-7; DNA: TGTGCCAGCAGTTTAGCGGTAGCGGGGCTCTCCTACGAGCAGTACTTC; CDR3: CASSLAVAGLSYEQYF
V: TRBV5-1; size: few; D: TRBD1; J: TRBJ1-2; DNA: TGCGCCAGCGGAACAGGGGCCTTGATTGGCTACACCTTC; CDR3: CASGTGALIGYTF
V: TRBV6-5; size: -; D: -; J: TRBJ2-1; DNA: TGTGCCAGCAGTTACTCGACAGGCGGGCAGTTCTTC; CDR3: CASSYSTGGQFF
V: TRBV24-1; size: -; D: -; J: TRBJ2-6; DNA: TGTGCCACCAGTGACGGACAGTTCTCTGGGGCCAACGTCCTGACTTTC; CDR3: CATSDGQFSGANVLTF
V: TRBV4-1; size: -; D: TRBD1; J: TRBJ2-7; DNA: TGCGCCAGCAGCCCAGACAGGGGTTTCCCCTACGAGCAGTACTTC; CDR3: CASSPDRGFPYEQYF
V: TRBV15; size: -; D: -; J: TRBJ1-5; DNA: TGTGCCACCAGCAGACAGGGTGTGAATCAGCCCCAGCATTTT; CDR3: CATSRQGVNQPQHF
V: TRBV19; size: once; D: TRBD1; J: TRBJ1-2; DNA: TGTGCCAGTAGTGTCAGGGGACAGGGGCTAAGCTACACCTTC; CDR3: CASSVRGQGLSYTF
V: TRBV5-5; size: once; D: -; J: TRBJ1-5; DNA: TGTGCCAGCAGCCCCGTAGCGGGTTATAGCAATCAGCCCCAGCATTTT; CDR3: CASSPVAGYSNQPQHF
V: TRBV9; size: -; D: TRBD2; J: TRBJ2-5; DNA: TGTGCCAGCAGCGTAGACCAGCGGGGGGGCTGGGAGACCCAGTACTTC; CDR3: CASSVDQRGGWETQYF
V: TRBV4-1; size: -; D: TRBD2; J: TRBJ2-5; DNA: TGCGCCAGCAGCCAAGGCCCACCGGGGGGCCAAGAGACCCAGTACTTC; CDR3: CASSQGPPGGQETQYF
V: TRBV27; size: -; D: TRBD1; J: TRBJ1-6; DNA: TGTGCCAGCTCGACAGGGGGCGCTGTTTCGAATTCACCCCTCCACTTT; CDR3: CASSTGGAVSNSPLHF
V: TRBV19; size: -; D: TRBD1; J: TRBJ2-2; DNA: TGTGCCAGTAGAGCCCGTGGGACAGCCAATTTTAACACCGGGGAGCTGTTTTTT; CDR3: CASRARGTANFNTGELFF
V: TRBV15; size: -; D: -; J: TRBJ2-7; DNA: TGTGCCACCAGCAGAGGGGGCTCCTCCGGCGAGCAGTACTTC; CDR3: CATSRGGSSGEQYF
V: TRBV27; size: -; D: TRBD2; J: TRBJ2-1; DNA: TGTGCCAGCAGTATAAGACTAGCGACCTACAATGAGCAGTTCTTC; CDR3: CASSIRLATYNEQFF
V: TRBV5-1; size: -; D: TRBD1; J: TRBJ2-7; DNA: TGCGCCAGCAGGAACCCGGGACAGGGGATAAACGAGCAGTACTTC; CDR3: CASRNPGQGINEQYF
V: TRBV7-6; size: -; D: TRBD2; J: TRBJ2-3; DNA: TGTGCCAGCAGCATAGCGGGGGCAGGACCAGATACGCAGTATTTT; CDR3: CASSIAGAGPDTQYF
V: TRBV29-1; size: once; D: -; J: TRBJ2-5; DNA: TGCAGCGTTGTTAGGGGGGGAGAGACCCAGTACTTC; CDR3: CSVVRGGETQYF
V: TRBV28; size: -; D: -; J: TRBJ2-7; DNA: TGTGCCAGCAGTCGCTCGACAGGAACCTCCTACGAGCAGTACTTC; CDR3: CASSRSTGTSYEQYF
V: TRBV5-6; size: -; D: TRBD1; J: TRBJ2-5; DNA: TGTGCCAGCAGATCCGGGACAGGGTCAATGCAGACCCAGTACTTC; CDR3: CASRSGTGSMQTQYF
V: TRBV19; size: -; D: TRBD1; J: TRBJ1-2; DNA: TGTGCCAGTAGTTCTACAGCAGGGGGCAGCTATGGCTACACCTTC; CDR3: CASSSTAGGSYGYTF
V: TRBV6-5; size: -; D: -; J: TRBJ2-2; DNA: TGTGCCAGCAGTTGGGCACAGAACACCGGGGAGCTGTTTTTT; CDR3: CASSWAQNTGELFF
V: TRBV24-1; size: -; D: -; J: TRBJ2-1; DNA: TGTGCCACCAGTTCCAGGGCTGACAATGAGCAGTTCTTC; CDR3: CATSSRADNEQFF
V: TRBV28; size: -; D: -; J: TRBJ2-6; DNA: TGTGCCAGCAGTATCTGGGGACAAGGCTCCACTGGGGCCAACGTCCTGACTTTC; CDR3: CASSIWGQGSTGANVLTF
V: TRBV3-1/TRBV3-2; size: -; D: -; J: TRBJ1-6; DNA: TGTGCCAGCAGCCAAAACAGGGTGAATAATTCACCCCTCCACTTT; CDR3: CASSQNRVNNSPLHF
V: TRBV4-3; size: -; D: TRBD2; J: TRBJ2-2; DNA: TGCGCCAGCAGCCAAGATCGGACTAGCGGGAGGGGGGACACCGGGGAGCTGTTTTTT; CDR3: CASSQDRTSGRGDTGELFF
V: TRBV6-2/TRBV6-3; size: -; D: TRBD1; J: TRBJ2-1; DNA: TGTGCCAGCAGTTACGACCCCTTAGGGGGCGCCGACGATGAGCAGTTCTTC; CDR3: CASSYDPLGGADDEQFF
V: TRBV6-5; size: -; D: TRBD1; J: TRBJ1-1; DNA: TGTGCCAGTCAACAGGGGCGGAACACTGAAGCTTTCTTT; CDR3: CASQQGRNTEAFF
V: TRBV6-1; size: -; D: TRBD2; J: TRBJ2-3; DNA: TGTGCCAGCAGTGAAATAGCGGGGGGCACAGATACGCAGTATTTT; CDR3: CASSEIAGGTDTQYF